The 29 T cell receptor beta chains presented below share a single source sample, sequenced in a study of blood T cell repertoires in COVID-19. Profiled with immunoSEQ multiplex PCR; TCRdb holds only in-frame clones, not every one. In the table there are 95,000 to 100,000 clones, about 89% of which are singletons. The sequenced material came from peripheral blood. The source of these receptors is a young woman with acute or convalescent COVID-19.

This chain connects TRBV5-1 to TRBJ2-3; 8 nucleotides align to TRBD2. This CDR3 is built from 16 residues. V lost 0 bases, J lost 5 bases, and 8 bases stayed unmatched. Per germline, CDR1 SGHRS and CDR2 YFSETQ. This CDR3 reads CASSLAGTRGGDTQYF. The CDR3 region has the DNA TGCGCCAGCAGCTTGGCCGGGACTAGAGGCGGAGATACGCAGTATTTT.

This clone was counted once. V gene TRBV4-1 combines with J gene TRBJ1-4; D remains ambiguous. Germline V gene sequence: CDR1 MGHRA, CDR2 YSYEKL. This CDR3 contains 15 residues. The V gene lost 3 bases and the J gene lost 2 bases, with 10 bases spanning the gap. The CDR3 nucleotides are TGCGCCAGCAGCCACCTCGGTCATACTAATGAAAAACTGTTTTTT. It specifies CASSHLGHTNEKLFF.

This chain joins TRBV14 and TRBJ2-1, with TRBD2 as a possible D gene (7 bases). Germline V CDR1 and CDR2: SGHDN, FVKESK. The CDR3 runs 16 residues. V was cut by 1 base and J by 5 bases, with 15 bases left in between. The CDR3 bases are TGTGCCAGCAGCCAAGGTGTGTGGGGGGGCCACAATGAGCAGTTCTTC. Residues: CASSQGVWGGHNEQFF. The full variable domain, with the rest looked up from reference TRBV14 and TRBJ2-1, is EAGVTQFPSHSVIEKGQTVTLRCDPISGHDNLYWYRRVMGKEIKFLLHFVKESKQDESGMPNNRFLAERTGGTYSTLKVQPAELEDSGVYFCASSQGVWGGHNEQFFGPGTRLTVL.

CDR3 in amino acids: CASSEGVGTDNEQFF. The CDR3 coding sequence is TGTGCCAGCAGTGAAGGGGTGGGGACAGACAATGAGCAGTTCTTC. The chain couples TRBV6-1 to TRBJ2-1; 7 nucleotides match TRBD1. The ends lost 1 base at V and 5 bases at J; junction bases unmatched: 5. Germline CDR1 is MNHNS and CDR2 is SASEGT. This CDR3 has 15 residues.

The gene calls are TRBV18 and TRBJ1-2; 10 nucleotides line up with TRBD1. The V and J ends lost 3 bases and 6 bases, in that order; junction bases with no gene match: 4. CDR1 and CDR2 from the germline V gene are KGHSH and LQKENI. This CDR3 contains 14 residues. The CDR3 spells CASSPDRGYDGYTF. The CDR3 bases are TGTGCCAGCTCACCGGACAGGGGGTATGATGGCTACACCTTC. Looking up the rest from reference TRBV18 and TRBJ1-2 gives the full variable domain: NAGVMQNPRHLVRRRGQEARLRCSPMKGHSHVYWYRQLPEEGLKFMVYLQKENIIDESGMPKERFSAEFPKEGPSILRIQQVVRGDSAAYFCASSPDRGYDGYTFGSGTRLTVV.

The chain recombines TRBV5-1 with TRBJ1-6, with D possibly TRBD1 on 6 matching bases. The CDR3 is 15 amino acids. V was cut by 3 bases and J by 7 bases, with 14 bases left in between. The V gene's germline CDR1 is SGHRS and CDR2 YFSETQ. The CDR3: CASSSTGFGNSPLHF. CDR3 bases: TGCGCCAGCAGCTCGACAGGTTTTGGGAATTCACCCCTCCACTTT. Combining the CDR3 with reference TRBV5-1 and TRBJ1-6 gives the whole variable domain KAGVTQTPRYLIKTRGQQVTLSCSPISGHRSVSWYQQTPGQGLQFLFEYFSETQRNKGNFPGRFSGRQFSNSRSEMNVSTLELGDSALYLCASSSTGFGNSPLHFGNGTRLTVT.

The DNA for the CDR3 is TGTGCCAGCAGTTTACAGGGGATCACTGAAGCTTTCTTT. It yields the protein CASSLQGITEAFF. The chain uses TRBV28 and TRBJ1-1; D is possibly TRBD1 (6 bases). Trimming cost V 2 bases and J 4 bases, with 8 bases left between them. The germline CDR1 and CDR2 sequences are MDHEN and SYDVKM. The CDR3 is 13 residues long.

This clone showed up just once. The rearrangement joins TRBV27 to TRBJ1-2; 8 nucleotides match TRBD1. The germline CDR1 and CDR2 sequences are MNHEY and SMNVEV (reference sequence). J was trimmed by 6 bases and V by 6 bases; bases with no gene match: 6. The CDR3 spans 13 residues. This CDR3 is CASRQTGVDGYTF. The CDR3 region has the DNA TGTGCCAGCAGACAGACAGGGGTGGATGGCTACACCTTC.

V gene TRBV27 combines with J gene TRBJ1-4; possible D gene TRBD1, 5 bases. CDR1 MNHEY and CDR2 SMNVEV come from the germline V gene (reference sequence). The V end was cut by 5 bases, the J end by 8 bases, with 12 bases between. The CDR3 length is 13 residues. The CDR3 spells CASSNRGDEKLFF. The DNA for the CDR3 is TGTGCCAGCAGTAACCGGGGGGACGAAAAACTGTTTTTT. The whole variable domain, remainder taken from reference TRBV27 and TRBJ1-4, is EAQVTQNPRYLITVTGKKLTVTCSQNMNHEYMSWYRQDPGLGLRQIYYSMNVEVTDKGDVPEGYKVSRKEKRNFPLILESPSPNQTSLYFCASSNRGDEKLFFGSGTQLSVL.

The genes are TRBV2 and TRBJ1-6; D not resolved. This CDR3 is 13 amino acids long. Germline-derived CDR1 and CDR2 are SNHLY and FYNNEI. The V and J ends lost 9 bases and 5 bases respectively, with 11 bases between them. CDR3 in amino acids: CASDTKDNSPLHF. The CDR3 DNA sequence: TGTGCCAGTGACACAAAAGATAATTCACCCCTCCACTTT.

V is TRBV6-5 and J is TRBJ1-5; D not certain. Germline values: CDR1 MNHEY, CDR2 SVGAGI. Trimming took off 3 bases at V and 5 bases at J, with 11 bases between the two ends. CDR3 length: 14 residues. CDR3 sequence: CASSYGGRHQPQHF. The CDR3 DNA sequence: TGTGCCAGCAGTTATGGAGGGCGGCATCAGCCCCAGCATTTT.

This clone was seen more than once but under ten times. The chain uses TRBV14 and TRBJ2-7; D might be TRBD1 (5 bases). Trimming removed 4 bases at V and 6 bases at J, with 16 bases between. The CDR3 is 14 amino acids. In germline, CDR1 is SGHDN, CDR2 FVKESK. The CDR3 DNA follows: TGTGCCAGCAGCCCCTATCTCGAAGGGGCCGAGCAGTACTTC. Encoded protein: CASSPYLEGAEQYF. The complete variable domain, with remaining parts taken from reference TRBV14 and TRBJ2-7, reads EAGVTQFPSHSVIEKGQTVTLRCDPISGHDNLYWYRRVMGKEIKFLLHFVKESKQDESGMPNNRFLAERTGGTYSTLKVQPAELEDSGVYFCASSPYLEGAEQYFGPGTRLTVT.

The rearrangement joins TRBV5-6 to TRBJ1-4; 9 bases agree with TRBD1. The CDR3 length is 19 residues. The ends lost 5 bases at V and 0 bases at J; junction bases unmatched: 14. Germline assignment: CDR1 SGHDT and CDR2 YYEEEE. Here the CDR3 reads CASRKTAGTGWATNEKLFF. CDR3 sequence (DNA): TGTGCCAGCAGAAAGACAGCCGGGACAGGGTGGGCAACTAATGAAAAACTGTTTTTT.

J is TRBJ1-2 and V is TRBV10-3; TRBD1 agrees at 9 bases. The CDR3 sequence is 15 residues long. With 10 bases clipped from V and 3 bases from J, the junction kept 12 bases outside the gene matches. Germline CDR1 and CDR2: ENHRY and SYGVKD. CDR3 in amino acids: CATLQRGQGDYGYTF. The CDR3 coding sequence is TGTGCCACCCTTCAACGGGGACAGGGAGACTATGGCTACACCTTC.

J is TRBJ2-2 and V is TRBV5-1; TRBD2 might be the D (6 bases). This CDR3 spans 15 amino acids. V lost 0 bases and J lost 3, with 9 bases in between. Germline lookup yields CDR1 SGHRS and CDR2 YFSETQ. This CDR3 reads CASSLGLGDTGELFF. In DNA, the CDR3 is TGCGCCAGCAGCTTGGGACTAGGGGACACCGGGGAGCTGTTTTTT.

V and J are TRBV5-8 and TRBJ1-5; 9 nucleotides match TRBD1. V shed 4 bases and J 0 bases; nucleotides not matched to a gene: 11. CDR1 and CDR2 (germline): SGHTS, YDEGEE. The CDR3 runs to 18 residues. The chain's CDR3 is CASSPRDRVLYSNQPQHF. CDR3 coding DNA: TGTGCCAGCAGCCCCCGGGACAGGGTTCTTTATAGCAATCAGCCCCAGCATTTT. Drawing the rest from reference TRBV5-8 and TRBJ1-5, the complete variable domain is EAGVTQSPTHLIKTRGQQATLRCSPISGHTSVYWYQQALGLGLQFLLWYDEGEERNRGNFPPRFSGRQFPNYSSELNVNALELEDSALYLCASSPRDRVLYSNQPQHFGDGTRLSIL.

The chain is built from TRBV15 and TRBJ2-7; D is uncertain. Germline V gives CDR1 LNHNV, CDR2 YYDKDF (reference sequence). V was shortened by 0 bases and J by 0 bases, with 15 bases between the two germline ends. CDR3 length equals 17 residues. CDR3 coding DNA: TGTGCCACCAGCAGAGATAGCACGGAGAGTACCTCCTACGAGCAGTACTTC. This encodes CATSRDSTESTSYEQYF.

The chain carries TRBV5-6 and TRBJ1-2; D ambiguous. This CDR3 region has 12 residues. Deletions cut 0 bases from V and 5 bases from J, with 5 bases between. Germline values: CDR1 SGHDT, CDR2 YYEEEE. This CDR3 reads CASSLAQYGYTF. DNA of the CDR3: TGTGCCAGCAGCTTGGCCCAGTATGGCTACACCTTC. Together with reference TRBV5-6 and TRBJ1-2, the CDR3 gives the full variable domain: DAGVTQSPTHLIKTRGQQVTLRCSPKSGHDTVSWYQQALGQGPQFIFQYYEEEERQRGNFPDRFSGHQFPNYSSELNVNALLLGDSALYLCASSLAQYGYTFGSGTRLTVV.

The genes are TRBV5-1 and TRBJ2-7; D possibly corresponds to TRBD1 (6 bases). V lost 5 bases, J lost 2 bases, and 11 bases lay in between. The germline V gene has CDR1 SGHRS and CDR2 YFSETQ. The CDR3 totals 13 residues. CDR3 in amino acids: CASRWDTPYEQYF. In DNA, the CDR3 is TGCGCCAGCAGATGGGACACACCCTACGAGCAGTACTTC.

This clone was observed a single time. The rearrangement uses TRBV18 and TRBJ2-7; TRBD1 matches 7 bases. The CDR3 runs to 17 residues. The J segment lost 5 bases and the V segment lost 3 bases, leaving 16 bases of the junction unmatched. Germline V CDR1 and CDR2: KGHSH, LQKENI. The CDR3 DNA follows: TGTGCCAGCTCACCGCCGCCCGCGAAGGGGGCGCCGGACGAGCAGTACTTC. Its protein is CASSPPPAKGAPDEQYF.

This clone was detected only once. The chain employs TRBV10-2 and TRBJ2-7; 8 bases are shared with TRBD1. CDR1 is WSHSY, CDR2 SAAADI, per germline. J gave up 6 bases and V 4 bases, and 5 bases lay outside the gene matches. The CDR3 runs to 13 residues. This CDR3 is CASSAQGETEQYF. As DNA, the CDR3 is TGCGCCAGCAGTGCACAGGGGGAGACCGAGCAGTACTTC.

V usage is TRBV29-1 and J usage is TRBJ2-1; a possible D gene is TRBD1 (5 bases). The V and J ends lost 6 bases and 8 bases respectively, with 17 bases between them. Germline V gives CDR1 SQVTM, CDR2 ANQGSEA. The CDR3 has 13 amino acids. The CDR3 here is CSVDVRAYDEQFF. As DNA, the CDR3 is TGCAGCGTGGACGTCAGGGCTTATGATGAGCAGTTCTTC.

This chain links TRBV7-3 with TRBJ1-6; D unresolved. The CDR3 sequence is 15 residues long. V was shortened by 5 bases and J by 7 bases, with 15 bases between the two germline ends. Germline V gene lookup returns CDR1 SGHTA and CDR2 FQGTGA. As DNA, the CDR3 is TGTGCCAGCAGCATCGAGGGTGGGCGAAATTCACCCCTCCACTTT. Translating it yields CASSIEGGRNSPLHF.

This clone was seen once. The chain joins TRBV7-2 to TRBJ2-7; D is unresolved. This CDR3 is 17 amino acids long. V was trimmed by 5 bases and J by 1 base, leaving 21 bases between them. Germline V gene lookup returns CDR1 SGHTA and CDR2 FQGNSA. CDR3 region: CASSQSRRVQISYEQYF. CDR3 DNA sequence: TGTGCCAGCAGCCAAAGCCGCCGGGTCCAAATTTCCTACGAGCAGTACTTC.

The rearrangement joins TRBV19 to TRBJ1-6; 9 bases match TRBD1. The CDR3 contains 15 residues. CDR1 and CDR2 from the germline V gene are LNHDA and SQIVND (reference sequence). The V segment lost 10 bases and the J segment 7 bases; nucleotides outside the gene matches: 11. CDR3 region: CATRDRVNSNSPLHF. For the CDR3, the DNA is TGTGCCACTAGGGACAGGGTAAATTCGAATTCACCCCTCCACTTT. Full variable domain (rest looked up from reference TRBV19 and TRBJ1-6): DGGITQSPKYLFRKEGQNVTLSCEQNLNHDAMYWYRQDPGQGLRLIYYSQIVNDFQKGDIAEGYSVSREKKESFPLTVTSAQKNPTAFYLCATRDRVNSNSPLHFGNGTRLTVT.

This chain uses TRBV10-3 with TRBJ2-5, with D tentatively TRBD1 (6 bases). The germline V and J ends were trimmed by 7 bases and 2 bases, with 14 bases remaining between them. The CDR3 has 14 residues. Germline-derived CDR1 and CDR2 are ENHRY and SYGVKD. The DNA for the CDR3 is TGTGCCATCAAACCAGGGGTCCTACAAGAGACCCAGTACTTC. Translating it yields CAIKPGVLQETQYF.

This clone was found once. The chain has TRBV7-2 and TRBJ1-1, with D possibly matching TRBD1 (6 bases). V shed 7 bases and J shed 0 bases, with 12 bases lying between them. Germline V gene lookup returns CDR1 SGHTA and CDR2 FQGNSA. The CDR3 extends over 14 amino acids. The CDR3 spells CASNKGHLNTEAFF. CDR3 nucleotide sequence: TGTGCCAGCAACAAGGGACACTTGAACACTGAAGCTTTCTTT.

V gene TRBV5-1 combines with J gene TRBJ2-1; D might be TRBD1 (5 bases). The CDR3 length is 15 residues. Germline V gene lookup returns CDR1 SGHRS and CDR2 YFSETQ. The ends were cut back, 6 bases at V and 0 bases at J, with 13 bases in the middle. CDR3 in amino acids: CASNLDSPSYNEQFF. CDR3 bases: TGCGCCAGCAACCTAGACAGCCCCTCCTACAATGAGCAGTTCTTC.

The chain couples TRBV29-1 to TRBJ2-7; possibly TRBD1 for D (6 bases). Trimming stripped 6 bases from V and 0 bases from J, with 12 bases between. The CDR3 extends over 13 amino acids. From germline, CDR1 is SQVTM and CDR2 ANQGSEA. The DNA for the CDR3 is TGCAGCGTGGGGGACACTCGCTCCTACGAGCAGTACTTC. Protein product: CSVGDTRSYEQYF.